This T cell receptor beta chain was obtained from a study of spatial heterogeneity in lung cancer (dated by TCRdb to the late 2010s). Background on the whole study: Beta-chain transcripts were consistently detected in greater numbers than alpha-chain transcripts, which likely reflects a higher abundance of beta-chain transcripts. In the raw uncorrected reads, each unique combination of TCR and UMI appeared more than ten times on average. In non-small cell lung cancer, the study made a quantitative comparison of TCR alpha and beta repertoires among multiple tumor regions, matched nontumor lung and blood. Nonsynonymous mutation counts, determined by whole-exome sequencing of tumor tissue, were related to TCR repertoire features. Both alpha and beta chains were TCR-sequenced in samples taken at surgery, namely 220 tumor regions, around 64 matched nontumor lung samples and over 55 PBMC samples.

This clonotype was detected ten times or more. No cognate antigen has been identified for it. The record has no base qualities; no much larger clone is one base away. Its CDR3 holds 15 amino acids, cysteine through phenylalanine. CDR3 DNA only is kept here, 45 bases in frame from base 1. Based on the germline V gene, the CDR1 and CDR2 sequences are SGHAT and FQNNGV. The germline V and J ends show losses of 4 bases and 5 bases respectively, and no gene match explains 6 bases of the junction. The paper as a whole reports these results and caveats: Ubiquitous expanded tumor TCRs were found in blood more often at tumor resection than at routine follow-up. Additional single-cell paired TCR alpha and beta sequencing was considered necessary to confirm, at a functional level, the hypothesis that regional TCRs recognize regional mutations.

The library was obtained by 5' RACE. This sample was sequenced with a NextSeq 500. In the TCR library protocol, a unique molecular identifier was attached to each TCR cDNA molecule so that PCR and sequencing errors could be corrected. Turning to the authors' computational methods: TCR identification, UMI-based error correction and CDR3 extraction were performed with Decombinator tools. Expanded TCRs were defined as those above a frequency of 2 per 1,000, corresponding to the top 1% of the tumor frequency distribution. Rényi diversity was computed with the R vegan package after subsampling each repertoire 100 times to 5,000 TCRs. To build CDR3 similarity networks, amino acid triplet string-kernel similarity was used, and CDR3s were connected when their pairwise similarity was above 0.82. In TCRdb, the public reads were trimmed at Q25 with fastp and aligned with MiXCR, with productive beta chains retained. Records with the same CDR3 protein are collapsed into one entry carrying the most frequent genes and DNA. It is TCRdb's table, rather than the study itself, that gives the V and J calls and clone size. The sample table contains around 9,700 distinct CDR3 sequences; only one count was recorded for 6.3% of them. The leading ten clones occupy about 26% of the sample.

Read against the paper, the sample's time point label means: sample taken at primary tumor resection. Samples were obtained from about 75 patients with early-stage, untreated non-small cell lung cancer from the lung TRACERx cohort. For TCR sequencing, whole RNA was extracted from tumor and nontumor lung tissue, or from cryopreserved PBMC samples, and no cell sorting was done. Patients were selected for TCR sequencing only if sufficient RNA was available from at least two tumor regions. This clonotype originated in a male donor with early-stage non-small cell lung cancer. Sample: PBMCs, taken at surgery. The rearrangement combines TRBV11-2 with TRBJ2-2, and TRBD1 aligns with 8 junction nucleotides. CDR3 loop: CASSSRTGRTGELFF. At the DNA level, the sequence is TGTGCCAGCAGCTCCCGGACAGGGCGGACCGGGGAGCTGTTTTTT.